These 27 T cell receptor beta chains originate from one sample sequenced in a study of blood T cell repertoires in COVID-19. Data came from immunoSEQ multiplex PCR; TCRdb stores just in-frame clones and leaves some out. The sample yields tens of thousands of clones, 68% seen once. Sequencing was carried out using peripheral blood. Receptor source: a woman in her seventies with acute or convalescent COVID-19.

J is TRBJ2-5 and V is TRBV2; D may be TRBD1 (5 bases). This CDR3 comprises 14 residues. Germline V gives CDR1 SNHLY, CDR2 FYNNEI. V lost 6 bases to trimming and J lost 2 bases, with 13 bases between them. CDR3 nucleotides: TGTGCCAGCAGGGAACAGGTGGGTCAAGAGACCCAGTACTTC. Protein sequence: CASREQVGQETQYF.

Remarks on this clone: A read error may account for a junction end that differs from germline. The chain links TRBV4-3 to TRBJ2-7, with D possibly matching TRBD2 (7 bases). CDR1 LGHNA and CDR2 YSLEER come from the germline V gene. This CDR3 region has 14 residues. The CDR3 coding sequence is TGCGCCAGCAGCCCTTCCTTCCCGGGGGGCCGCAAGGACTTC. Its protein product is CASSPSFPGGRKDF.

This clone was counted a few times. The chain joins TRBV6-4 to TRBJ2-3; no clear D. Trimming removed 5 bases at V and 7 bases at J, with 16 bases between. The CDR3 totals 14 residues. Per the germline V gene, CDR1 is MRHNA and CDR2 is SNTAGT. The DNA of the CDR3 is TGTGCCAGCAGTCCCGACCAGACATCGAATACGCAGTATTTT. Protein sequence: CASSPDQTSNTQYF.

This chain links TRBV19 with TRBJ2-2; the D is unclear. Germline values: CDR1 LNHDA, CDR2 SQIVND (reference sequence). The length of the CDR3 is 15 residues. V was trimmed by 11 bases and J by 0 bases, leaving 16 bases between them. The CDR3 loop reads CAVQASNSNTGELFF. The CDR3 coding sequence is TGTGCCGTCCAGGCGAGTAATTCGAACACCGGGGAGCTGTTTTTT.

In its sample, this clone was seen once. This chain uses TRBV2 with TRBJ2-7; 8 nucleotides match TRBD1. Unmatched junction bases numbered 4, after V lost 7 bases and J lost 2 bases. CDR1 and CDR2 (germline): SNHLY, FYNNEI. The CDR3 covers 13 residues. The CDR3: CASKDREAYEQYF. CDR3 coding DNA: TGTGCCAGCAAGGACAGGGAGGCCTACGAGCAGTACTTC.

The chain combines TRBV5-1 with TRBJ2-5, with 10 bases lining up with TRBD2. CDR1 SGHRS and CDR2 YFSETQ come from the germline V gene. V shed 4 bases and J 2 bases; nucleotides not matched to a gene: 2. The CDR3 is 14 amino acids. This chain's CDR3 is CASSPGLAQETQYF. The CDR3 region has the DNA TGCGCCAGCAGCCCGGGACTAGCGCAAGAGACCCAGTACTTC.

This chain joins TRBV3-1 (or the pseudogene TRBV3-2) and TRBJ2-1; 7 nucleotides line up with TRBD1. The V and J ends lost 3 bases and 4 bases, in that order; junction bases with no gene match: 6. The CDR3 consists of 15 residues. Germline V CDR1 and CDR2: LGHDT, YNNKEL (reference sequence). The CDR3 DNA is TGTGCCAGCAGCCACGACAGGGCAGCGTACAATGAGCAGTTCTTC. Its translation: CASSHDRAAYNEQFF.

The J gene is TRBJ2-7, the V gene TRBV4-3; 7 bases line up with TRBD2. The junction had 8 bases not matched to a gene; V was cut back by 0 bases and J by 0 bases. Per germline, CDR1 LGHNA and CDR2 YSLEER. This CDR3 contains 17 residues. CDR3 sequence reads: CASSQDFSGVLSYEQYF. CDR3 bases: TGCGCCAGCAGCCAAGATTTCAGCGGGGTACTCTCCTACGAGCAGTACTTC.

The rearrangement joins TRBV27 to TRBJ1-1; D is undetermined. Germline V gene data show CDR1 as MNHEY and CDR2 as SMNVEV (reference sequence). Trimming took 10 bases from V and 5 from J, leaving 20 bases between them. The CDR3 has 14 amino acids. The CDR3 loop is CATRKTTPGTEAFF. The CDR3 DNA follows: TGTGCCACCCGAAAGACTACCCCGGGGACTGAAGCTTTCTTT.

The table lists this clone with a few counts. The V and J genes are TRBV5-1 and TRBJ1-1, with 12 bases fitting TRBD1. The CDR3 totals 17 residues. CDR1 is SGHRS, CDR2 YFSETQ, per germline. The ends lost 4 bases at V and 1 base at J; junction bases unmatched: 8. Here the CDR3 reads CASSISGQGAGNTEAFF. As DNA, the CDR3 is TGCGCCAGCAGCATATCGGGACAGGGGGCCGGGAACACTGAAGCTTTCTTT.

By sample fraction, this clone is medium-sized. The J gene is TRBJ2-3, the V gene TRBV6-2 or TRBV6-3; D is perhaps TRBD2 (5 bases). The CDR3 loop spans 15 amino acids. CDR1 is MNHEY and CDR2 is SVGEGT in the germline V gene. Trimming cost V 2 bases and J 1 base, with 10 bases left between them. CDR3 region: CASSYDRGGTDTQYF. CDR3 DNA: TGTGCCAGCAGTTACGATCGGGGTGGCACAGATACGCAGTATTTT.

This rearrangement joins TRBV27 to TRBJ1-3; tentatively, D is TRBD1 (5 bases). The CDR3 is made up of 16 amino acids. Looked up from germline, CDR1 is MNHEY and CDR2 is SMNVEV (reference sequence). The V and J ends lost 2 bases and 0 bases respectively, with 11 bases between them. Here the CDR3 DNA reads TGTGCCAGCAGTTTAGCGGGGCCCAGCTCTGGAAACACCATATATTTT. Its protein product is CASSLAGPSSGNTIYF.

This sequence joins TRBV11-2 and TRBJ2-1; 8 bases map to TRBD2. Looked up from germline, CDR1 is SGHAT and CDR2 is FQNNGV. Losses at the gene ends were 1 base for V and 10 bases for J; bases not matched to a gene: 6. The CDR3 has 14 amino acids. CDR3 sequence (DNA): TGTGCCAGCAGCTTAGGGGGACTAGGTACCGAGCAGTTCTTC. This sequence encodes CASSLGGLGTEQFF.

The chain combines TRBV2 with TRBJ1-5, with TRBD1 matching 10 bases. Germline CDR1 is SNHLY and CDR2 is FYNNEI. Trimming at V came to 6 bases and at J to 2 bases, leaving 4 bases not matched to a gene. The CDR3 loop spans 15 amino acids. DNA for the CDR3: TGTGCCAGCAGCGCGACAGGGGGCGGCAATCAGCCCCAGCATTTT. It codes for CASSATGGGNQPQHF. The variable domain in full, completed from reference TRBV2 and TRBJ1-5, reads EPEVTQTPSHQVTQMGQEVILRCVPISNHLYFYWYRQILGQKVEFLVSFYNNEISEKSEIFDDQFSVERPDGSNFTLKIRSTKLEDSAMYFCASSATGGGNQPQHFGDGTRLSIL.

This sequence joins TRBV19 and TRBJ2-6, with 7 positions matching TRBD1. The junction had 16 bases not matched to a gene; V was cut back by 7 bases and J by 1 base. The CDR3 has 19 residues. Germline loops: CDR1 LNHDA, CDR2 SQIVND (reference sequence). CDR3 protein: CASKQTGTVSFSGANVLTF. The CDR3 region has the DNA TGTGCCAGTAAACAAACCGGGACAGTGAGTTTTTCTGGGGCCAACGTCCTGACTTTC. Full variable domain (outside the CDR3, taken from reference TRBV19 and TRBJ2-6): DGGITQSPKYLFRKEGQNVTLSCEQNLNHDAMYWYRQDPGQGLRLIYYSQIVNDFQKGDIAEGYSVSREKKESFPLTVTSAQKNPTAFYLCASKQTGTVSFSGANVLTFGAGSRLTVL.

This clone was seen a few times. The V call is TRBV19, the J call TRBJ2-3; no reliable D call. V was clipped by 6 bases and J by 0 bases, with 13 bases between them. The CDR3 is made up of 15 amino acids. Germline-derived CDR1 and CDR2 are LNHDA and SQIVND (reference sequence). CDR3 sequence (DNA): TGTGCCAGTAGCCCGACTCGTGCTAGCACAGATACGCAGTATTTT. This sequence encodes CASSPTRASTDTQYF.

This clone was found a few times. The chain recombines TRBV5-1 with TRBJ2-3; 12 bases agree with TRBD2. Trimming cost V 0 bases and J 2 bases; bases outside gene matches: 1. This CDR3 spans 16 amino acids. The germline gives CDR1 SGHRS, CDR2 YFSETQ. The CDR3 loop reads CASSLGTSGTTDTQYF. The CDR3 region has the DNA TGCGCCAGCAGCTTGGGGACTAGCGGGACCACAGATACGCAGTATTTT.

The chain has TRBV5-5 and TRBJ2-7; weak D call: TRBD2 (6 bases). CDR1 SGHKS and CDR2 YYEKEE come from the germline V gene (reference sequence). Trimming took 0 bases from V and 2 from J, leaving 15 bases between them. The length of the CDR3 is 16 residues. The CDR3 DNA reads TGTGCCAGCAGCTTGGCCGGAGGGGCAGGGCCCTACGAGCAGTACTTC. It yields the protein CASSLAGGAGPYEQYF.

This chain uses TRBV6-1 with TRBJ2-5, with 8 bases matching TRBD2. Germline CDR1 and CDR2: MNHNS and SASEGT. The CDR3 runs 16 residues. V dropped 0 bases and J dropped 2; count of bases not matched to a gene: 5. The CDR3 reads CASSEAREDGQETQYF. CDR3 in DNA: TGTGCCAGCAGTGAAGCGCGGGAGGACGGGCAAGAGACCCAGTACTTC.

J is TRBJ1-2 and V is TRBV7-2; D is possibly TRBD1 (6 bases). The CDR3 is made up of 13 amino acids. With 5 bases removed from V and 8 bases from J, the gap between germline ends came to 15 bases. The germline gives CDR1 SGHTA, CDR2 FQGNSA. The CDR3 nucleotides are TGTGCCAGCAGCCTCAACAGGGTTGAAGGCTACACCTTC. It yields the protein CASSLNRVEGYTF.

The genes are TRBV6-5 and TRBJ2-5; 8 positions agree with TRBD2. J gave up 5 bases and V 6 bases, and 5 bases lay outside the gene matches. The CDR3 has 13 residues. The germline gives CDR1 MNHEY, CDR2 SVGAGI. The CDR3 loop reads CASSRGGRETQYF. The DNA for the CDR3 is TGTGCCAGCAGCCGGGGGGGCCGCGAGACCCAGTACTTC.

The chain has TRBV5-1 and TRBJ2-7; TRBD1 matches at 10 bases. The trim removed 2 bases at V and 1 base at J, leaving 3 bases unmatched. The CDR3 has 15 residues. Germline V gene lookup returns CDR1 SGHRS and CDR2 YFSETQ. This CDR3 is CASSFGQGGSYEQYF. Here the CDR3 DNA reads TGCGCCAGCAGCTTTGGACAGGGGGGATCCTACGAGCAGTACTTC.

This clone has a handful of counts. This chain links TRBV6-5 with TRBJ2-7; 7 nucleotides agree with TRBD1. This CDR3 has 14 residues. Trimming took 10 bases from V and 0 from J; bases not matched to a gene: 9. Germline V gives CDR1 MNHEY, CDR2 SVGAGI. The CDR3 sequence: CATFRQGSSYEQYF. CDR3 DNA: TGTGCCACCTTCAGACAGGGTAGCTCCTACGAGCAGTACTTC.

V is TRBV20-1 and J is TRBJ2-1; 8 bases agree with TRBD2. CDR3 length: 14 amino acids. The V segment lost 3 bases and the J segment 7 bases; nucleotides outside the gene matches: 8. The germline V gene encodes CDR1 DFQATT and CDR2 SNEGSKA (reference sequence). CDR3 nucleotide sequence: TGCAGTGCTAGTTTCCGGGAGGGAGGAAATGAGCAGTTCTTC. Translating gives CSASFREGGNEQFF.

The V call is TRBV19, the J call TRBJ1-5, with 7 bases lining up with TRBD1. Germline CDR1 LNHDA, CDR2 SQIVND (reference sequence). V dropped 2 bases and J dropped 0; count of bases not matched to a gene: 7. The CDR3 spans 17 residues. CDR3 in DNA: TGTGCCAGTAGTATAAGGACAGGAGCGTATAGCAATCAGCCCCAGCATTTT. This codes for CASSIRTGAYSNQPQHF.

The CDR3 sequence: CASSTTGGGNQPQHF. As DNA, the CDR3 is TGTGCCAGTAGTACCACAGGGGGGGGCAATCAGCCCCAGCATTTT. V and J are TRBV19 and TRBJ1-5; 8 positions agree with TRBD1. CDR1 and CDR2 from the germline V gene are LNHDA and SQIVND (reference sequence). The CDR3 runs 15 residues. Unmatched junction bases numbered 4, after V lost 4 bases and J lost 2 bases.

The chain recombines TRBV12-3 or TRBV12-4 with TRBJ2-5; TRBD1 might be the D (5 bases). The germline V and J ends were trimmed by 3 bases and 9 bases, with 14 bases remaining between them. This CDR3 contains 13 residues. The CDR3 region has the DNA TGTGCCAGCAGTTTGACACAGGCTGGGGCCCAGTACTTC. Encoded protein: CASSLTQAGAQYF.